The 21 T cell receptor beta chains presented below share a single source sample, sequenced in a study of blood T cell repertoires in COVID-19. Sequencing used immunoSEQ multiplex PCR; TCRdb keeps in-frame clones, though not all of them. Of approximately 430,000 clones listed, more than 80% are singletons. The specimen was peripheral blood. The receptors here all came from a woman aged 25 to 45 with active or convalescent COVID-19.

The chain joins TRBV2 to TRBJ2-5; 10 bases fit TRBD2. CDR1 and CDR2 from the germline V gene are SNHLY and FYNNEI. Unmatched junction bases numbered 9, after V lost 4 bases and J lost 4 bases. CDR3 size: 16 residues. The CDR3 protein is CASSANLAGALETQYF. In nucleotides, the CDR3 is TGTGCCAGCAGTGCTAACCTAGCGGGAGCTTTAGAGACCCAGTACTTC.

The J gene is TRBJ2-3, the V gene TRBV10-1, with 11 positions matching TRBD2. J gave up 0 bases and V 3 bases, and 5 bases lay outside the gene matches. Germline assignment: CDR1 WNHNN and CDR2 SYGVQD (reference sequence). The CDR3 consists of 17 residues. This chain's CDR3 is CASSETSGGRSTDTQYF. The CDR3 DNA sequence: TGCGCCAGCAGTGAAACTAGCGGGGGCCGTAGCACAGATACGCAGTATTTT.

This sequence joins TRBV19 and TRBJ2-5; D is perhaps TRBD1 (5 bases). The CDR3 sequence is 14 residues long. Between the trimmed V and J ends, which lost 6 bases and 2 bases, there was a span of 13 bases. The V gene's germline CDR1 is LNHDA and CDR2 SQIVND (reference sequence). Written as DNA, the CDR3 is TGTGCCAGTAGGGGCATGGCAGGGCAAGAGACCCAGTACTTC. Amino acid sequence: CASRGMAGQETQYF.

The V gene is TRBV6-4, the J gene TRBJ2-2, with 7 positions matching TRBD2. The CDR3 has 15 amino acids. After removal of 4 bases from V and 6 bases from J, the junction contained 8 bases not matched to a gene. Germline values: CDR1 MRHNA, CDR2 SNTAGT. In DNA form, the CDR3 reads TGTGCCAGCAGTGGGACCTCACTAGCGTCCGGGGAGCTGTTTTTT. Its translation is CASSGTSLASGELFF.

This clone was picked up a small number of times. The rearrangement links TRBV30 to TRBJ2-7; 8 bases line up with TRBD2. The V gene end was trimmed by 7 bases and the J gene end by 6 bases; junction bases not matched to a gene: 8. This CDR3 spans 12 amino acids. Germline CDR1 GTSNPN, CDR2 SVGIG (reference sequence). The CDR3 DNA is TGTGCCTTTTCGGGACTAGAAGTCGAGCAGTACTTC. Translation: CAFSGLEVEQYF.

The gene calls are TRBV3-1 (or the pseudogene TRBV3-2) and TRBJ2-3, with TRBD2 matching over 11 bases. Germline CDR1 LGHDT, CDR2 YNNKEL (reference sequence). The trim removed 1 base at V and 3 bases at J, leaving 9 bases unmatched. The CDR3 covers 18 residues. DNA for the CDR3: TGTGCCAGCAGCCAAGTCCGGCTAGCGGGAGGTCGGACAGATACGCAGTATTTT. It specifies CASSQVRLAGGRTDTQYF.

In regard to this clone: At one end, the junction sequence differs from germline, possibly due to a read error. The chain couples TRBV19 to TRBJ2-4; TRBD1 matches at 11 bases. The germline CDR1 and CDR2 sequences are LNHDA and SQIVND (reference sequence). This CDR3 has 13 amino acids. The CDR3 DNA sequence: TGTGCCAGTAGTATAGGGCCGGACAGGGGGCCTTTCTTC. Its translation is CASSIGPDRGPFF. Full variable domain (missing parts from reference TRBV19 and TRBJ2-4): DGGITQSPKYLFRKEGQNVTLSCEQNLNHDAMYWYRQDPGQGLRLIYYSQIVNDFQKGDIAEGYSVSREKKESFPLTVTSAQKNPTAFYLCASSIGPDRGPFFGAGTRLSVL.

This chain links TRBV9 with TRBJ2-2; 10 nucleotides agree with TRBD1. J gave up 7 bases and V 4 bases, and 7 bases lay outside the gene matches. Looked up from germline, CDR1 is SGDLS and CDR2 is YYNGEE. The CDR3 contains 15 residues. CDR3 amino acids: CASSLRQGAGGELFF. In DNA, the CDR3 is TGTGCCAGCAGCTTAAGACAGGGGGCCGGCGGGGAGCTGTTTTTT.

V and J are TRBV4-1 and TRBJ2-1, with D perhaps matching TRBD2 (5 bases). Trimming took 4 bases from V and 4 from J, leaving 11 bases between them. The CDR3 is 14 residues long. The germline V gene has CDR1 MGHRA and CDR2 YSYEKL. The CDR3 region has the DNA TGCGCCAGCAGCCCCAAGGGAGCTTACAATGAGCAGTTCTTC. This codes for CASSPKGAYNEQFF.

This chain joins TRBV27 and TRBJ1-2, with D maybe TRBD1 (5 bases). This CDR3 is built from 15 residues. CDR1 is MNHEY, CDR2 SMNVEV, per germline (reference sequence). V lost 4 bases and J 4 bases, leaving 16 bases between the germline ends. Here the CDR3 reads CASSSLRGEPYGYTF. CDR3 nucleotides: TGTGCCAGCAGTTCCCTGCGGGGGGAGCCCTATGGCTACACCTTC.

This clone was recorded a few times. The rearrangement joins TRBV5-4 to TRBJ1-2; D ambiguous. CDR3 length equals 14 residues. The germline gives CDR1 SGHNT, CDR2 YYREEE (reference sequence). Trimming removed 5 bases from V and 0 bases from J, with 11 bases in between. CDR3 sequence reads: CASRRGEANYGYTF. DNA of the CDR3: TGTGCCAGCAGGAGAGGAGAAGCTAACTATGGCTACACCTTC.

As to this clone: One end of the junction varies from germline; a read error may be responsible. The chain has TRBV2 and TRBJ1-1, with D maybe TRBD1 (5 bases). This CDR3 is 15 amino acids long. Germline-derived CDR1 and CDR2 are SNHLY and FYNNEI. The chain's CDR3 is CASSEAWGVNTEAFF. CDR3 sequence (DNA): TGTGCCAGCAGTGAAGCTTGGGGGGTGAACACTGAGGCTTTCTTT.

CDR3 region: CSATQGRSTEAFF. DNA of the CDR3: TGCAGCGCTACACAGGGGAGAAGTACTGAAGCTTTCTTT. This chain links TRBV29-1 with TRBJ1-1; the match to TRBD1 covers 7 bases. The CDR3 is 13 residues long. J was trimmed by 5 bases and V by 7 bases; bases with no gene match: 10. In germline, CDR1 is SQVTM, CDR2 ANQGSEA.

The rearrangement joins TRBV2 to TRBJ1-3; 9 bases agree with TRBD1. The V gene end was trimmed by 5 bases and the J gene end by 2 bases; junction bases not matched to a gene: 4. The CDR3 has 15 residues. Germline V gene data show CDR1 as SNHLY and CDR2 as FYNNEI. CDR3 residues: CASSNDRGAGNTIYF. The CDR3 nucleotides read TGTGCCAGCAGTAACGACAGGGGGGCTGGAAACACCATATATTTT.

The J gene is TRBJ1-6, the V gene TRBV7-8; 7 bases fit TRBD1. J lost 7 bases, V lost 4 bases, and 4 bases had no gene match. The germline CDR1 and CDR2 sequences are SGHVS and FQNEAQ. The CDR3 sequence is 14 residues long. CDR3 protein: CASSSDRENSPLHF. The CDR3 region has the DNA TGTGCCAGCAGCTCCGACAGGGAAAATTCACCCCTCCACTTT.

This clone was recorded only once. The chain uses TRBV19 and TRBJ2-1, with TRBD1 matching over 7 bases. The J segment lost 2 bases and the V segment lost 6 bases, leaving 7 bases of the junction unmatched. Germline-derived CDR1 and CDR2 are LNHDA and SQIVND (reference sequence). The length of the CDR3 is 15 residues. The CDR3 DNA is TGTGCCAGTAGGGTGGGACAGCCTACCTACAATGAGCAGTTCTTC. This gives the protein CASRVGQPTYNEQFF.

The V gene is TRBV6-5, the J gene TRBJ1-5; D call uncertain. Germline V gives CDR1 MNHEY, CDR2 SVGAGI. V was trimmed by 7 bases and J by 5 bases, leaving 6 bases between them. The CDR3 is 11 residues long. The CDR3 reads CASNSYQPQHF. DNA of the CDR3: TGTGCCAGCAATTCATATCAGCCCCAGCATTTT.

CDR3 sequence: CASSLEGRGDRMNTEAFF. CDR3 DNA sequence: TGTGCCAGCAGTTTAGAGGGGCGGGGAGATCGCATGAACACTGAAGCTTTCTTT. The chain is built from TRBV27 and TRBJ1-1; possible D gene TRBD1, 5 bases. Looked up from germline, CDR1 is MNHEY and CDR2 is SMNVEV (reference sequence). Trimming pared 2 bases from V and 0 bases from J, leaving 19 bases between. This CDR3 region has 18 residues.

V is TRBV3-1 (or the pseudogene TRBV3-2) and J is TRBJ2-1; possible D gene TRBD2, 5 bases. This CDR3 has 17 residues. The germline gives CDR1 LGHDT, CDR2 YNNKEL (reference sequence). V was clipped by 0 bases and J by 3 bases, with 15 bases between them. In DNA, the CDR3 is TGTGCCAGCAGCCAAGAAGTCGGGCGGGTACGCTACAATGAGCAGTTCTTC. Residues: CASSQEVGRVRYNEQFF.

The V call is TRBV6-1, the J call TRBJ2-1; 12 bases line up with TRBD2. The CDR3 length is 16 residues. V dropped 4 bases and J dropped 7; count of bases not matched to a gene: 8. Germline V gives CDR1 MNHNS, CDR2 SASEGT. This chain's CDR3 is CASSARLAGEINEQFF. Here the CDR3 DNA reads TGTGCCAGCAGTGCCCGACTAGCGGGAGAAATAAATGAGCAGTTCTTC.

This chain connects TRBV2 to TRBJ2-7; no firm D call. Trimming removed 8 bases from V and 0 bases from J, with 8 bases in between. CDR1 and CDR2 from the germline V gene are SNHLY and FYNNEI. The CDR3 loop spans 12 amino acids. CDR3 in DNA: TGTGCCAGCGGTCCGAGCTCCTACGAGCAGTACTTC. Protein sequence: CASGPSSYEQYF.